Below are 12 T cell receptor beta chains sequenced from a single sample in a study of radiotherapy plus CTLA-4 blockade in lung cancer (dated by TCRdb to the late 2010s). Libraries were constructed by the immunoSEQ multiplex PCR assay. The immuneACCESS repertoire file appears here via TCRdb, limited to in-frame rearrangements. These files lack a portion of the clones; in checked studies, under half of the deficit traces to unresolved V genes, and the cause of the others is not known. A total of approximately 32,000 clones appear in this sample, roughly 70% of them only once. The ten largest clonotypes hold approximately 3.9% of the sample. The specimen comprised peripheral blood, sampled from a patient treated with radiotherapy plus ipilimumab. The source is a human donor with non-small cell lung cancer who had stable disease on radiotherapy plus ipilimumab.

CDR3 DNA: TGTGCCAGCAGCTTTTCTGTGGCAGGGGTCGACTACGAGCAGTACTTC. Its translation is CASSFSVAGVDYEQYF. The V gene is TRBV7-2, the J gene TRBJ2-7, with D possibly TRBD1 on 6 matching bases. Germline V lookup: CDR1 SGHTA, CDR2 FQGNSA. The CDR3 has 16 residues. V dropped 3 bases and J dropped 3 bases, with 18 bases sitting between them.

The chain employs TRBV11-3 and TRBJ2-7; 9 nucleotides match TRBD2. This CDR3 spans 14 amino acids. Germline CDR1 is SGHNT and CDR2 is YENEEA. The J segment lost 2 bases and the V segment lost 2 bases, leaving 1 base of the junction unmatched. The CDR3 DNA sequence: TGTGCCAGCAGCTTACTAGCGGGAACCTACGAGCAGTACTTC. Translating gives CASSLLAGTYEQYF.

This clone has a handful of counts. The chain couples TRBV6-1 to TRBJ1-2; D is unclear. CDR1 and CDR2 (germline): MNHNS, SASEGT. The CDR3 spans 11 residues. V was cut by 7 bases and J by 7 bases, with 10 bases left in between. The CDR3 DNA reads TGTGCCAGCACGCTGGTGGGTGGCTACACCTTC. It yields the protein CASTLVGGYTF.

By sample fraction, this clone is medium-sized. CDR3 sequence (DNA): TGTGCCAGCAGCTTAGGGAGCGGGAGGGACGGTACGCAGTATTTT. Translated, it gives CASSLGSGRDGTQYF. The chain joins TRBV7-2 to TRBJ2-3, with 10 positions matching TRBD2. There are 15 residues in the CDR3. The V gene end was trimmed by 1 base and the J gene end by 8 bases; junction bases not matched to a gene: 6. Germline V CDR1 and CDR2: SGHTA, FQGNSA. The full variable domain, in which reference TRBV7-2 and TRBJ2-3 provide the parts outside the CDR3, is GAGVSQSPSNKVTEKGKDVELRCDPISGHTALYWYRQSLGQGLEFLIYFQGNSAPDKSGLPSDRFSAERTGGSVSTLTIQRTQQEDSAVYLCASSLGSGRDGTQYFGPGTRLTVL.

This chain uses TRBV5-6 with TRBJ1-2, with D uncertain. CDR1 and CDR2 (germline): SGHDT, YYEEEE. This CDR3 has 11 residues. Trimming removed 1 base from V and 4 bases from J, with 2 bases in between. The CDR3 reads CASSLIYGYTF. CDR3 nucleotides: TGTGCCAGCAGCTTGATCTATGGCTACACCTTC.

The genes are TRBV18 and TRBJ1-3, with D unresolved. There are 16 residues in the CDR3. The V end was cut by 3 bases, the J end by 2 bases, with 14 bases between. Germline V gene sequence: CDR1 KGHSH, CDR2 LQKENI. CDR3 coding DNA: TGTGCCAGCTCACCCACGCTCGGTGGGGCTGGAAACACCATATATTTT. Encoded protein: CASSPTLGGAGNTIYF.

V usage is TRBV7-2 and J usage is TRBJ1-5; tentative D call: TRBD1 (5 bases). The CDR3 runs to 15 residues. V shed 7 bases and J shed 2 bases, with 15 bases lying between them. Germline V gene sequence: CDR1 SGHTA, CDR2 FQGNSA. This chain's CDR3 is CASTPGGMGNQPQHF. The DNA for the CDR3 is TGTGCCAGCACTCCCGGGGGGATGGGCAATCAGCCCCAGCATTTT.

This chain links TRBV28 with TRBJ2-6, with D possibly being TRBD1 or TRBD2 (6 bases each). The V and J ends lost 4 bases and 0 bases respectively, with 16 bases between them. CDR3 length equals 18 residues. Germline V gives CDR1 MDHEN, CDR2 SYDVKM. DNA of the CDR3: TGTGCCAGCAGTTGGGGGGCAGCGATCTCCTCTGGGGCCAACGTCCTGACTTTC. Encoded protein: CASSWGAAISSGANVLTF.

The chain links TRBV28 to TRBJ2-7; 11 bases align to TRBD2. The J segment lost 0 bases and the V segment lost 9 bases, leaving 16 bases of the junction unmatched. The CDR3 consists of 18 residues. Germline CDR1 reads MDHEN; CDR2 reads SYDVKM. CDR3 bases: TGTGCCAGTGACACCGGGCTAGCGGGAGGATTATACTCCTACGAGCAGTACTTC. Amino acid sequence: CASDTGLAGGLYSYEQYF.

The V call is TRBV5-1, the J call TRBJ2-2; 9 nucleotides agree with TRBD1. This CDR3 is 15 amino acids long. J was trimmed by 5 bases and V by 2 bases; bases with no gene match: 4. CDR1 is SGHRS and CDR2 is YFSETQ in the germline V gene. CDR3 amino acids: CASSLQGAETGELFF. DNA of the CDR3: TGCGCCAGCAGCTTACAGGGGGCGGAGACCGGGGAGCTGTTTTTT.

Judged by abundance, this clone is medium-sized (0.01 to 0.1%). This chain uses TRBV6-1 with TRBJ2-2; tentative D call: TRBD2 (6 bases). Looked up from germline, CDR1 is MNHNS and CDR2 is SASEGT. V was pared by 4 bases and J by 2 bases, with 17 bases between. CDR3 size: 17 residues. The CDR3 loop reads CASSANPGLGNTGELFF. Here the CDR3 DNA reads TGTGCCAGCAGTGCAAATCCGGGACTGGGTAACACCGGGGAGCTGTTTTTT.

The CDR3 nucleotides read TGTGCCAGCAGCCGACGGACGGCAACTAATGAAAAACTGTTTTTT. Its translation is CASSRRTATNEKLFF. The rearrangement joins TRBV7-8 to TRBJ1-4; no reliable D call. V was cut by 5 bases and J by 0 bases, with 10 bases left in between. CDR1 and CDR2 from the germline V gene are SGHVS and FQNEAQ. The CDR3 is made up of 15 amino acids.